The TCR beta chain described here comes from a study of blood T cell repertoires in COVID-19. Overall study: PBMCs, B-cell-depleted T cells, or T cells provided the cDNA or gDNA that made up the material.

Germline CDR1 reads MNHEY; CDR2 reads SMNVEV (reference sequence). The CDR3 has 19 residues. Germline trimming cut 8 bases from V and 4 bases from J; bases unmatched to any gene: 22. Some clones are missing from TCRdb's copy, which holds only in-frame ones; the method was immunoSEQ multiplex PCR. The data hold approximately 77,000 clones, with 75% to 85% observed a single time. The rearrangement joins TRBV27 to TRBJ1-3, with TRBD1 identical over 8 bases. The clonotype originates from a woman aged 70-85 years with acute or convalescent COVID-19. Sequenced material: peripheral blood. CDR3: CASPYIASVTGGEGNTIYF. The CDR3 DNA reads TGTGCCAGCCCATATATTGCCTCCGTAACAGGGGGAGAGGGAAACACCATATATTTT.